This TCR beta chain is from a study of cytomegalovirus exposure and HLA in healthy donors. Study in general: Clustering assigned about 76% of the approximately 400 genotyped donors to the Caucasian-associated ancestry cluster. Broader study findings: V- and J-gene trimming in TCR beta was tied to a missense DCLRE1C variant by an analysis performed later. HLA restriction was apparent for most CMV-associated TCR beta chains in a later analysis. Some highly shared sequence variants likely arose as a pipeline artifact.

CDR1 is SGHAT, CDR2 FQNNGV, per germline. The CDR3 consists of 12 residues. The V gene end was trimmed by 5 bases and the J gene end by 10 bases; junction bases not matched to a gene: 7. Amplification used 60 Vbeta primers and 13 Jbeta primers. Using immunoSEQ multiplex PCR, the repertoire was profiled, and TCRdb retains in-frame clones only, with some absent. The table includes 150,000 to 200,000 clones, approximately 85% detected once. A word on this clone: Its cognate antigen is unknown.

The chain employs TRBV11-2 and TRBJ2-5; 7 bases line up with TRBD2. This clonotype originated in a woman in her forties or fifties in good health and CMV-seronegative. Sample: PBMCs. The CDR3 is CASSRAGWDQYF. The CDR3 DNA follows: TGTGCCAGCAGCCGAGCGGGATGGGACCAGTACTTC.